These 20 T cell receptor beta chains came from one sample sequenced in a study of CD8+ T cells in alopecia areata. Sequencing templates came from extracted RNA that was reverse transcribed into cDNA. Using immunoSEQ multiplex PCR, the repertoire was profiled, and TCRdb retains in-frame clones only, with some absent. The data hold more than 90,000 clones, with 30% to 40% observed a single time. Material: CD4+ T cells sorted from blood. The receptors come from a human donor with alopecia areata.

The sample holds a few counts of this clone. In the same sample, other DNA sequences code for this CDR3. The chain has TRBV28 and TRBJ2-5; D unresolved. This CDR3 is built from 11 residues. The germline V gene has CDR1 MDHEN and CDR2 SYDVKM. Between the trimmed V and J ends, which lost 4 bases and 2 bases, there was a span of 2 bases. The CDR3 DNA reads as TGTGCCAGCAGTTATCAAGAGACCCAGTACTTC. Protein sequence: CASSYQETQYF.

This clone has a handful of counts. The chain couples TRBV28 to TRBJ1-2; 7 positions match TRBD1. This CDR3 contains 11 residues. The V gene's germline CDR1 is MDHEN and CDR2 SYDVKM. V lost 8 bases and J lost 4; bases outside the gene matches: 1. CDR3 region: CASGTAYGYTF. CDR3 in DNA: TGTGCCAGCGGGACAGCCTATGGCTACACCTTC.

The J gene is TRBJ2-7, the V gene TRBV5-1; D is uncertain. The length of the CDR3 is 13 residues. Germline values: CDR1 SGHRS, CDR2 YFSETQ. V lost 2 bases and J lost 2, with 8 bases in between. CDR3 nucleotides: TGCGCCAGCAGCTTCGACGGTACCTACGAGCAGTACTTC. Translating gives CASSFDGTYEQYF.

DNA for the CDR3: TGTGCCATCGAGGTGGGGCACAATGAGCAGTTCTTC. It yields the protein CAIEVGHNEQFF. The chain carries TRBV7-2 and TRBJ2-1, with D perhaps TRBD1 (5 bases). The germline V gene has CDR1 SGHTA and CDR2 FQGNSA. This CDR3 has 12 residues. Trimming removed 10 bases from V and 5 bases from J, with 12 bases in between.

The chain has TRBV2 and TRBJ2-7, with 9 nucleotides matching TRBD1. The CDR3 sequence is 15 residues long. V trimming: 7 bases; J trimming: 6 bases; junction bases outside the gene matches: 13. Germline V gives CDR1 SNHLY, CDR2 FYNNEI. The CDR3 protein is CASNSLGQGYGEQYF. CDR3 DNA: TGTGCCAGCAATAGTCTGGGACAGGGATATGGCGAGCAGTACTTC.

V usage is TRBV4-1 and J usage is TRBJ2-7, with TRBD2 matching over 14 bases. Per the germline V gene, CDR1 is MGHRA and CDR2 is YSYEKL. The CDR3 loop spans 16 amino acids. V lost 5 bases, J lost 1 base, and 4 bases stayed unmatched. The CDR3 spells CASSMGTSGRSYEQYF. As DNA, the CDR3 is TGCGCCAGCAGCATGGGGACTAGCGGGAGATCCTACGAGCAGTACTTC.

The CDR3 loop is CASSIQGYGYTF. The CDR3 DNA reads as TGTGCCAGTAGTATACAGGGCTATGGCTACACCTTC. V usage is TRBV19 and J usage is TRBJ1-2; perhaps TRBD1 as D (5 bases). Germline V gene lookup returns CDR1 LNHDA and CDR2 SQIVND (reference sequence). The V end lost 2 bases, the J end lost 4 bases, and 5 bases lay between the germline ends. CDR3 length: 12 amino acids.

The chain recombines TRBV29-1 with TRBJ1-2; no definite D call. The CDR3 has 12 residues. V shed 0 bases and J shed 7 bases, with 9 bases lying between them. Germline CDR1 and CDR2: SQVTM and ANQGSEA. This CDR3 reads CSVEDRGFGYTF. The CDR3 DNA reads TGCAGCGTTGAAGATCGAGGGTTTGGCTACACCTTC.

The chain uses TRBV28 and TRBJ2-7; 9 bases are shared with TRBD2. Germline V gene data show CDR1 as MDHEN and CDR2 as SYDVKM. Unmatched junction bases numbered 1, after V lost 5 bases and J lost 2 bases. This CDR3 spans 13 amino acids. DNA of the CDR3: TGTGCCAGCAGTACTAGCGGGCCCTACGAGCAGTACTTC. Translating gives CASSTSGPYEQYF.

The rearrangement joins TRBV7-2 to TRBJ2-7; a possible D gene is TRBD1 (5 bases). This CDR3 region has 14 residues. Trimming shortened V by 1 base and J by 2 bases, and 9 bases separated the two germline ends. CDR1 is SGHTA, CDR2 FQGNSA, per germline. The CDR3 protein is CASSLGQGTYEQYF. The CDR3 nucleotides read TGTGCCAGCAGCTTAGGCCAGGGAACCTACGAGCAGTACTTC.

The CDR3 nucleotides are TGTGCCTGGAGTGTAAACCTCATGAACACTGAAGCTTTCTTT. Its protein product is CAWSVNLMNTEAFF. V gene TRBV30 combines with J gene TRBJ1-1; D not resolved. The CDR3 is 14 residues long. V was pared by 0 bases and J by 0 bases, with 8 bases between. Germline loops: CDR1 GTSNPN, CDR2 SVGIG (reference sequence).

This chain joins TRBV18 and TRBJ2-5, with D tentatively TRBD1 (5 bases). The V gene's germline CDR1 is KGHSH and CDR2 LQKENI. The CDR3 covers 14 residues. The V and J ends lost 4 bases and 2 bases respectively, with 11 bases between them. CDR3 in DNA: TGTGCCAGCTCACGTGCAGGGCCGCAAGAGACCCAGTACTTC. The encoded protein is CASSRAGPQETQYF.

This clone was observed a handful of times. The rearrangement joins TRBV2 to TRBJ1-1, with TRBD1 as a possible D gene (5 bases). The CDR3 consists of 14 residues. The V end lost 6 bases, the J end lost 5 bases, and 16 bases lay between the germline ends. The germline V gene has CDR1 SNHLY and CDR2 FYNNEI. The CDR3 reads CASRAAGRGTEAFF. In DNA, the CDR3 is TGTGCCAGCAGAGCAGCAGGGCGAGGTACTGAAGCTTTCTTT.

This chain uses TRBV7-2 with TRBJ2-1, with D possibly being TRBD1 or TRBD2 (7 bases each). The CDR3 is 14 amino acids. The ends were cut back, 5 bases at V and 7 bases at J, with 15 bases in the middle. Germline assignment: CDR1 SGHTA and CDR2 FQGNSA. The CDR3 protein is CASSPGGGRNEQFF. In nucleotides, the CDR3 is TGTGCCAGCAGCCCAGGGGGGGGTAGGAATGAGCAGTTCTTC.

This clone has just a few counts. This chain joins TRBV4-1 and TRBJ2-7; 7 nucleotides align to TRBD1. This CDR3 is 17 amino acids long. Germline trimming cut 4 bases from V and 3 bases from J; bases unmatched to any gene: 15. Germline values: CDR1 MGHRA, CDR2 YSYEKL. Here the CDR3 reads CASSRLPQNRGYYEQYF. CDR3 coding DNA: TGCGCCAGCAGCCGCCTCCCCCAGAACAGGGGTTACTACGAGCAGTACTTC.

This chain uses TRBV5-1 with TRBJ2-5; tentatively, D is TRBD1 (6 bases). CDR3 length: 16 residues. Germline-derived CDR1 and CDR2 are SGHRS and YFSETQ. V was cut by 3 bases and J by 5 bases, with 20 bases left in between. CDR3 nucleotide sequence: TGCGCCAGCAGCTACTATCCTGGCAGGGGTGGCGAGACCCAGTACTTC. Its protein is CASSYYPGRGGETQYF. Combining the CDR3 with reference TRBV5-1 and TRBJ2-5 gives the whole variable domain KAGVTQTPRYLIKTRGQQVTLSCSPISGHRSVSWYQQTPGQGLQFLFEYFSETQRNKGNFPGRFSGRQFSNSRSEMNVSTLELGDSALYLCASSYYPGRGGETQYFGPGTRLLVL.

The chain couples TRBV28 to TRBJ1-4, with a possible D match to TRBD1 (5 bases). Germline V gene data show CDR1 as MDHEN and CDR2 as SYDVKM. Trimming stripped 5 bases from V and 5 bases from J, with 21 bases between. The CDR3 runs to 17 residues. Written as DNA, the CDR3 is TGTGCCAGCAGTGACACCGGGACCCACCCGTTCAATGAAAAACTGTTTTTT. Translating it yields CASSDTGTHPFNEKLFF.

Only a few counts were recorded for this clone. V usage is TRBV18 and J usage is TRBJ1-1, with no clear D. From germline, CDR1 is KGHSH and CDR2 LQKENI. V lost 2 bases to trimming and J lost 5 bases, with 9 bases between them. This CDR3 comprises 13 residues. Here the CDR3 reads CASSPDLETEAFF. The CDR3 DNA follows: TGTGCCAGCTCACCAGATTTGGAGACTGAAGCTTTCTTT.

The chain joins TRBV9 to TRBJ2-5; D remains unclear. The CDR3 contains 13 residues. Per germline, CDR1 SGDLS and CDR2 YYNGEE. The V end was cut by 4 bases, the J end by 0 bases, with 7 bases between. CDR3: CASSLEYQETQYF. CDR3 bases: TGTGCCAGCAGCCTAGAGTACCAAGAGACCCAGTACTTC.

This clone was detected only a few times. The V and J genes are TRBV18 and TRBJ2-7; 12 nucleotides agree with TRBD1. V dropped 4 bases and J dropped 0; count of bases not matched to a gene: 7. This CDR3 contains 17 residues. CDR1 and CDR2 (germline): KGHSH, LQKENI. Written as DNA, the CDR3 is TGTGCCAGCTCACAGCCGGGACAGGGGGCGACCTCCTACGAGCAGTACTTC. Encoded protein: CASSQPGQGATSYEQYF.